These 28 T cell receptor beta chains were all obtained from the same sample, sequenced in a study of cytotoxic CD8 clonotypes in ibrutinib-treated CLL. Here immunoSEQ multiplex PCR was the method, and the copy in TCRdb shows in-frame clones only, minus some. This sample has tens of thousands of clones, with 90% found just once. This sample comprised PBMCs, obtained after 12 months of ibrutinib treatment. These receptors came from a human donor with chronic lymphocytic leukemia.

CDR3 amino acids: CASSPGIGGGQPQHF. Written as DNA, the CDR3 is TGTGCCAGCTCACCAGGGATCGGGGGCGGACAGCCCCAGCATTTT. The chain links TRBV18 to TRBJ1-5; tentatively, D is TRBD1 (6 bases). Trimming removed 2 bases from V and 7 bases from J, with 15 bases in between. CDR3 length: 15 residues. Looked up from germline, CDR1 is KGHSH and CDR2 is LQKENI.

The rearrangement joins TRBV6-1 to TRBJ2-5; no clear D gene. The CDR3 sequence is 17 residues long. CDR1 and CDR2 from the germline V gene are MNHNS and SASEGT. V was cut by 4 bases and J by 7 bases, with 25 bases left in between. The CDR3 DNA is TGTGCCAGCAGTGGGGGAAGAAACGACCTACGGCTTGCGACCCAGTACTTC. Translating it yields CASSGGRNDLRLATQYF.

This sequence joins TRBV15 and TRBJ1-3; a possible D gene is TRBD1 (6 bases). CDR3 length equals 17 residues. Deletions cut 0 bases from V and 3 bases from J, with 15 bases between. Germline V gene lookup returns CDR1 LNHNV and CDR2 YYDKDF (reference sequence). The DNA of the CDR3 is TGTGCCACCAGCAGAGATAGACAGGCCTCCCATGGAAACACCATATATTTT. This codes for CATSRDRQASHGNTIYF.

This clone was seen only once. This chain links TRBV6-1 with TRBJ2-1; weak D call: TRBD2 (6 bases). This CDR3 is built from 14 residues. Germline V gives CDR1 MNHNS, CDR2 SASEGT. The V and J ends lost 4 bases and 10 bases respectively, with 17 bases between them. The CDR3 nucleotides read TGTGCCAGCAGTGGGAGGGACGGCCCTGGGGAGCAGTTCTTC. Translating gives CASSGRDGPGEQFF.

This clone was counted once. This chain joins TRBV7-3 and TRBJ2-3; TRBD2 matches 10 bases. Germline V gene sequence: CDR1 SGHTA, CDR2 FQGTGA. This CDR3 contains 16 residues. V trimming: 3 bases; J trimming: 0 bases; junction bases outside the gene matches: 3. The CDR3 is CASSFGLAASTDTQYF. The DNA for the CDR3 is TGTGCCAGCAGCTTCGGACTAGCGGCTAGCACAGATACGCAGTATTTT.

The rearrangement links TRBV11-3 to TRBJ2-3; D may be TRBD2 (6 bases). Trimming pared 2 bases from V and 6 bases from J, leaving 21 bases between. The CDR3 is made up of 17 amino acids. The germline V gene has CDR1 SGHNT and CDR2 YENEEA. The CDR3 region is CASSLSTSGGIRDTQYF. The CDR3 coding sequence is TGTGCCAGCAGCTTAAGTACCTCGGGCGGGATAAGGGATACGCAGTATTTT.

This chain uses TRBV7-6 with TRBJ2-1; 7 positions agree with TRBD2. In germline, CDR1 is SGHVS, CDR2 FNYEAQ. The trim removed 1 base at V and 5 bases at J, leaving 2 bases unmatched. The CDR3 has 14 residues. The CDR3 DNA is TGTGCCAGCAGCTTAGGGACTAGAGACAATGAGCAGTTCTTC. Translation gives CASSLGTRDNEQFF.

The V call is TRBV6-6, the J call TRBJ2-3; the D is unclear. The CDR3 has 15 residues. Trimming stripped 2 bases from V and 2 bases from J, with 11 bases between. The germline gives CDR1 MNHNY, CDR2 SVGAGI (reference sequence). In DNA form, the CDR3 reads TGTGCCAGCAGTTACGCCCCTACGTACACAGATACGCAGTATTTT. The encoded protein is CASSYAPTYTDTQYF.

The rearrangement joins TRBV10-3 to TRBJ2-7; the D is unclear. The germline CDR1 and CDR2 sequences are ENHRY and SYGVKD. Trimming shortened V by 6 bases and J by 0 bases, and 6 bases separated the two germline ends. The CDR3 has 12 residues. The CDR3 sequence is CAISYDSYEQYF. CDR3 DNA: TGTGCCATCAGCTATGACTCCTACGAGCAGTACTTC.

The CDR3 bases are TGCGCCAGCAGCCAGGGGGGACAGAGCTCCTACAATGAGCAGTTCTTC. This sequence encodes CASSQGGQSSYNEQFF. The chain links TRBV4-1 to TRBJ2-1; D perhaps matches TRBD1 (7 bases). The CDR3 has 16 residues. Trimming pared 3 bases from V and 0 bases from J, leaving 12 bases between. CDR1 is MGHRA and CDR2 is YSYEKL in the germline V gene.

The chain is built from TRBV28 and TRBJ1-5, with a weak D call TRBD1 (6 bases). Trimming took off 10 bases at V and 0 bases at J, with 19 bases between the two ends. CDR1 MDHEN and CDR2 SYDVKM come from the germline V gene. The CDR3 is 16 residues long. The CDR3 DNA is TGTGCCACCTCCAAGGACACAGGGTATAGCAATCAGCCCCAGCATTTT. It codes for CATSKDTGYSNQPQHF.

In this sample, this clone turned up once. The CDR3 bases are TGTGCCACCAGCAGAGATGAAGGCATACAAGAGACCCAGTACTTC. Protein sequence: CATSRDEGIQETQYF. The chain employs TRBV15 and TRBJ2-5; D remains ambiguous. Germline loops: CDR1 LNHNV, CDR2 YYDKDF (reference sequence). This CDR3 region has 15 residues. V was trimmed by 0 bases and J by 2 bases, leaving 10 bases between them.

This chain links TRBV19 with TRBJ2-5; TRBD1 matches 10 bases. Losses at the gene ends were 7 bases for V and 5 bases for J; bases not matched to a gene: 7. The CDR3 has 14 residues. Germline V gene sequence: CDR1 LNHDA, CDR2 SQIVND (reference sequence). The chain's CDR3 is CASNDRGLGETQYF. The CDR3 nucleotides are TGTGCCAGTAACGACAGGGGGCTTGGGGAGACCCAGTACTTC.

CDR3 DNA sequence: TGTGCCAGCTCACCACGGGGGCCGGGACAGGGGCCCCGAGGGCCCCAGCATTTT. Amino acids: CASSPRGPGQGPRGPQHF. This sequence joins TRBV18 and TRBJ1-5, with TRBD1 identical over 10 bases. V lost 1 base and J lost 9; bases outside the gene matches: 15. Germline CDR1 is KGHSH and CDR2 is LQKENI. The CDR3 consists of 18 residues.

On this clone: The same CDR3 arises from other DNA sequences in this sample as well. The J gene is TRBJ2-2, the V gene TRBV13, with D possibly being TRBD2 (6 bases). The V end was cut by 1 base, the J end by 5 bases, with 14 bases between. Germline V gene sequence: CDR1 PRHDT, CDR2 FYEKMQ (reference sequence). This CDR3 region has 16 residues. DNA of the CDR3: TGTGCCAGCAGCTTAGTGCCGGGAGCTCGGACCGGGGAGCTGTTTTTT. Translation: CASSLVPGARTGELFF.

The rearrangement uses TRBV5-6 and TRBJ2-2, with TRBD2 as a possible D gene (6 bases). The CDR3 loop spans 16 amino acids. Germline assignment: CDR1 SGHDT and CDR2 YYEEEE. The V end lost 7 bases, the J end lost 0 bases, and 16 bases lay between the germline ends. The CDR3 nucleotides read TGTGCCAGCTCAGGGTGGGGAGGACCGAACACCGGGGAGCTGTTTTTT. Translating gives CASSGWGGPNTGELFF.

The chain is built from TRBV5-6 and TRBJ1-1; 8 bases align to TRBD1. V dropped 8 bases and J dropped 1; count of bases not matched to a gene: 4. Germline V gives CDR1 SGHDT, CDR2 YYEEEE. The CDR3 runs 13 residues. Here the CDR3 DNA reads TGTGCCAGTTCGACAGGGGCGAACACTGAAGCTTTCTTT. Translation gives CASSTGANTEAFF.

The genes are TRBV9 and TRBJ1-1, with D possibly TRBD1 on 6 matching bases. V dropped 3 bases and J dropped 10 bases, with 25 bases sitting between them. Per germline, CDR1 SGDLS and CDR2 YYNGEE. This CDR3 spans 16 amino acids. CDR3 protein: CASSADRGLGGRGAFF. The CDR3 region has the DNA TGTGCCAGCAGCGCGGACAGAGGACTTGGTGGCCGTGGAGCTTTCTTT.

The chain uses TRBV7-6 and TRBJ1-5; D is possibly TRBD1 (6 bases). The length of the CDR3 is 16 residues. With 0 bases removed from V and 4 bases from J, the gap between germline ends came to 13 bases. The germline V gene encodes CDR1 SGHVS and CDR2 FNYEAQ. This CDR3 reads CASSLAPPQGNQPQHF. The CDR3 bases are TGTGCCAGCAGCTTAGCCCCTCCGCAGGGGAATCAGCCCCAGCATTTT.

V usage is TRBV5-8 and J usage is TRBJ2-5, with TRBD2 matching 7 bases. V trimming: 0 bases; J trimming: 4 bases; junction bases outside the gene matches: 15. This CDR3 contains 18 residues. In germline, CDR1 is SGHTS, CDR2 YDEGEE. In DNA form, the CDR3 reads TGTGCCAGCAGCTTGGGGTTCCTAGCGGCCCGGTTGGGAGAGACCCAGTACTTC. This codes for CASSLGFLAARLGETQYF. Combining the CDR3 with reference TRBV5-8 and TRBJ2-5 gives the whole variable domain EAGVTQSPTHLIKTRGQQATLRCSPISGHTSVYWYQQALGLGLQFLLWYDEGEERNRGNFPPRFSGRQFPNYSSELNVNALELEDSALYLCASSLGFLAARLGETQYFGPGTRLLVL.

For the CDR3, the DNA is TGTGCCAGTAGTAACAGGGTGCTTCTGAATGAGCAGTTCTTC. Its protein product is CASSNRVLLNEQFF. The rearrangement joins TRBV19 to TRBJ2-1; maybe TRBD1 (6 bases). The CDR3 is 14 amino acids. CDR1 and CDR2 (germline): LNHDA, SQIVND (reference sequence). V lost 4 bases to trimming and J lost 7 bases, with 14 bases between them.

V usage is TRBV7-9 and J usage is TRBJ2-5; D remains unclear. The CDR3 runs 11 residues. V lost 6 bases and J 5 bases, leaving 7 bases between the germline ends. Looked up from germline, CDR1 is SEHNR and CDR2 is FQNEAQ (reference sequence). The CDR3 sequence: CASRTRETQYF. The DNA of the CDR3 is TGTGCCAGCAGGACCCGGGAGACCCAGTACTTC.

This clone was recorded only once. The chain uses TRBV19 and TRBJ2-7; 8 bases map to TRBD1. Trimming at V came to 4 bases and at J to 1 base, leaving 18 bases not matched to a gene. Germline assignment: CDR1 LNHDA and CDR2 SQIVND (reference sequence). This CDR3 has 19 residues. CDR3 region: CASSRRSGTGLSTSYEQYF. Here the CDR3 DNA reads TGTGCCAGTAGTAGAAGATCCGGGACAGGCTTATCGACATCCTACGAGCAGTACTTC. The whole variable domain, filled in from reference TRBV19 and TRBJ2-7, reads DGGITQSPKYLFRKEGQNVTLSCEQNLNHDAMYWYRQDPGQGLRLIYYSQIVNDFQKGDIAEGYSVSREKKESFPLTVTSAQKNPTAFYLCASSRRSGTGLSTSYEQYFGPGTRLTVT.

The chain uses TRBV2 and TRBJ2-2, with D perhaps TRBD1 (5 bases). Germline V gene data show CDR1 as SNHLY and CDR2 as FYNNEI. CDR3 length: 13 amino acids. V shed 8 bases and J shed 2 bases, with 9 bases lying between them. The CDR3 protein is CASRQLNTGELFF. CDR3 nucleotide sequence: TGTGCCAGCCGACAGCTCAACACCGGGGAGCTGTTTTTT.

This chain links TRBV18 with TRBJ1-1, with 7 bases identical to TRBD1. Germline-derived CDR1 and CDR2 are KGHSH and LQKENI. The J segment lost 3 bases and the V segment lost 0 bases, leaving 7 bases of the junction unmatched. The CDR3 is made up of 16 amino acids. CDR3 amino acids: CASSPPLTGTYTEAFF. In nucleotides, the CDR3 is TGTGCCAGCTCACCACCGCTGACAGGGACTTACACTGAAGCTTTCTTT.

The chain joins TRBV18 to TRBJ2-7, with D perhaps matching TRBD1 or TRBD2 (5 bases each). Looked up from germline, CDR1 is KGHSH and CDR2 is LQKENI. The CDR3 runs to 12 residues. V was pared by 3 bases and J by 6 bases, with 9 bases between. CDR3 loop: CASSPGVAEQYF. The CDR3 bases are TGTGCCAGCTCACCGGGGGTTGCCGAGCAGTACTTC.

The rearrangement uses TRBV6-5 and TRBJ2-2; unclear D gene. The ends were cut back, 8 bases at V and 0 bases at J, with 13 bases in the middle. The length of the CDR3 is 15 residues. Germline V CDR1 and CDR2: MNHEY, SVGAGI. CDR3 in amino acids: CASQLLETNTGELFF. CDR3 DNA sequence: TGTGCCAGCCAACTTCTGGAAACGAACACCGGGGAGCTGTTTTTT.

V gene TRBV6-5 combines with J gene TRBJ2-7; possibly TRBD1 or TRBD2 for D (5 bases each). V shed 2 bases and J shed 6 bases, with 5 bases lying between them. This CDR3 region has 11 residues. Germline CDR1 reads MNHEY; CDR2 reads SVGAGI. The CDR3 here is CASSYGGEQYF. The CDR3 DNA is TGTGCCAGCAGTTACGGGGGCGAGCAGTACTTC.